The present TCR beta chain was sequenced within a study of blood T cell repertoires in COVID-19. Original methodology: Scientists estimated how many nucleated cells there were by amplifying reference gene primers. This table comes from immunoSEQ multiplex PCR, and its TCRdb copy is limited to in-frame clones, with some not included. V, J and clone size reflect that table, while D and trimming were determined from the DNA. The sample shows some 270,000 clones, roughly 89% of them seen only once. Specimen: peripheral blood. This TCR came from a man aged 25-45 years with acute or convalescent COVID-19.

CDR3 in amino acids: CASSRQGVSGYTF. The CDR3 DNA is TGTGCCAGCAGTCGACAGGGGGTCTCTGGCTACACCTTC. This chain joins TRBV6-5 and TRBJ1-2; 9 bases match TRBD1. Trimming removed 5 bases from V and 7 bases from J; junction bases left unmatched: 5. The CDR3 runs 13 residues. Germline V gene data show CDR1 as MNHEY and CDR2 as SVGAGI.